The 10 T cell receptor beta chains in this list originate from one sample, sequenced in a study of blood T cell repertoires in COVID-19 (dated by TCRdb to the early 2020s). Library construction relied on the immunoSEQ multiplex PCR assay. TCRdb took this table from immuneACCESS and kept in-frame rearrangements with V and J called. Such tables lack part of the clones; where checked against another copy, unresolved V genes explain under half of the gap, and the rest is unexplained. The sample has some 400,000 clones on record, 87% of them singletons. The ten biggest clones cover 1.3% of the sample. Sequenced: PBMCs or T cells enriched from blood (not recorded which). The receptors were gathered from a man under 40 who had recovered from COVID-19.

The chain is built from TRBV5-1 and TRBJ2-1; tentative D call: TRBD1 (5 bases). The CDR3 is made up of 14 amino acids. Deletions cut 0 bases from V and 2 bases from J, with 6 bases between. CDR1 and CDR2 (germline): SGHRS, YFSETQ. The CDR3 spells CASSLAGTYNEQFF. The CDR3 DNA reads as TGCGCCAGCAGCTTGGCAGGGACCTACAATGAGCAGTTCTTC.

This clone came up once. This chain uses TRBV13 with TRBJ1-5; D remains ambiguous. The CDR3 covers 13 residues. Germline CDR1 and CDR2: PRHDT and FYEKMQ (reference sequence). Trimming stripped 1 base from V and 7 bases from J, with 8 bases between. The CDR3 DNA follows: TGTGCCAGCAGCTTAGAAGGCGGACAGCCCCAGCATTTT. Translating it yields CASSLEGGQPQHF.

This clone was seen more than once but under ten times. J is TRBJ1-4 and V is TRBV6-5, with 8 bases that match TRBD1. The CDR3 has 15 amino acids. The V gene end was trimmed by 5 bases and the J gene end by 5 bases; junction bases not matched to a gene: 7. CDR1 MNHEY and CDR2 SVGAGI come from the germline V gene. CDR3 region: CASSPPGQANEKLFF. For the CDR3, the DNA is TGTGCCAGCAGTCCGCCGGGACAGGCAAATGAAAAACTGTTTTTT.

This chain joins TRBV27 and TRBJ1-2, with D perhaps matching TRBD1 (5 bases). Germline V lookup: CDR1 MNHEY, CDR2 SMNVEV (reference sequence). Trimming stripped 5 bases from V and 7 bases from J, with 11 bases between. The CDR3 spans 12 residues. The CDR3 DNA reads TGTGCCAGCAGTCCATGGCAGGGTGGCTACACCTTC. Protein sequence: CASSPWQGGYTF.

The chain combines TRBV9 with TRBJ2-7; no definite D call. Germline assignment: CDR1 SGDLS and CDR2 YYNGEE. CDR3 length equals 15 residues. Trimming cost V 0 bases and J 3 bases, with 13 bases left between them. The CDR3 DNA reads TGTGCCAGCAGCGTAGGGCAGTCCCCCATCTACGAGCAGTACTTC. Amino acid sequence: CASSVGQSPIYEQYF.

Note on this clone: Other DNA sequences in this sample translate to the same CDR3. The chain uses TRBV3-1 (or the pseudogene TRBV3-2) and TRBJ2-2; possible D gene TRBD1, 6 bases. The ends were cut back, 5 bases at V and 5 bases at J, with 12 bases in the middle. Germline CDR1 is LGHDT and CDR2 is YNNKEL (reference sequence). The CDR3 has 14 residues. CDR3 protein: CASSSFQGTGELFF. The CDR3, as DNA: TGTGCCAGCAGCTCCTTCCAGGGGACCGGGGAGCTGTTTTTT.

The chain couples TRBV15 to TRBJ1-2, with a weak D call TRBD1 (6 bases). Germline V gene data show CDR1 as LNHNV and CDR2 as YYDKDF (reference sequence). V was shortened by 1 base and J by 4 bases, with 13 bases between the two germline ends. There are 15 residues in the CDR3. The CDR3 region has the DNA TGTGCCACCAGCAGAGGGGAAGGCAGGGGCTATGGCTACACCTTC. Protein sequence: CATSRGEGRGYGYTF.

V and J are TRBV5-4 and TRBJ1-1; D not resolved. In germline, CDR1 is SGHNT, CDR2 YYREEE (reference sequence). The CDR3 covers 14 residues. The germline V and J ends were trimmed by 0 bases and 3 bases, with 9 bases remaining between them. The CDR3 reads CASSLDRTYTEAFF. DNA of the CDR3: TGTGCCAGCAGCTTGGACAGAACCTACACTGAAGCTTTCTTT.

This chain links TRBV2 with TRBJ1-1; D ambiguous. Trimming took off 4 bases at V and 1 base at J, with 7 bases between the two ends. Germline CDR1 SNHLY, CDR2 FYNNEI. There are 13 residues in the CDR3. The CDR3, as DNA: TGTGCCAGCAGTGTCGGTCCGAACACTGAAGCTTTCTTT. It encodes CASSVGPNTEAFF.

This chain uses TRBV9 with TRBJ2-1; TRBD2 matches at 9 bases. CDR1 and CDR2 (germline): SGDLS, YYNGEE. J lost 8 bases, V lost 0 bases, and 9 bases had no gene match. This CDR3 contains 16 residues. The CDR3 sequence: CASSVEGGGAGDEQFF. DNA for the CDR3: TGTGCCAGCAGCGTAGAAGGCGGGGGGGCCGGCGATGAGCAGTTCTTC.